The 24 T cell receptor beta chains below all came from one sample that was sequenced in a study of PD-L1 blockade in urothelial cancer. Assay used: immunoSEQ multiplex PCR; TCRdb lists only in-frame clones, some missing. The repertoire holds some 100,000 clones, with approximately 90% as singletons. This specimen was PBMCs, taken around atezolizumab (anti-PD-L1) treatment. These receptors were collected from a woman older than 75 with urothelial cancer.

V and J are TRBV28 and TRBJ2-2; TRBD2 matches at 7 bases. Trimming at V came to 7 bases and at J to 5 bases, leaving 7 bases not matched to a gene. Germline V gives CDR1 MDHEN, CDR2 SYDVKM. The length of the CDR3 is 14 residues. This CDR3 is CASKLAGETGELFF. DNA for the CDR3: TGTGCCAGCAAATTGGCGGGGGAGACCGGGGAGCTGTTTTTT.

The chain couples TRBV7-3 to TRBJ2-2; D is perhaps TRBD2 (6 bases). CDR1 is SGHTA, CDR2 FQGTGA, per germline. Trimming left V 10 bases short and J 4 bases short, with 10 bases between. This CDR3 is built from 12 residues. The CDR3 loop reads CATGRGTGELFF. DNA for the CDR3: TGTGCCACCGGGCGGGGCACCGGGGAGCTGTTTTTT.

The chain links TRBV15 to TRBJ2-7; TRBD2 is a possible D gene (5 bases). The CDR3 is made up of 15 amino acids. V lost 4 bases to trimming and J lost 2 bases, with 15 bases between them. Germline V gene data show CDR1 as LNHNV and CDR2 as YYDKDF (reference sequence). CDR3 DNA: TGTGCCACCAGCATCGGACGCGGGCTAGCCTACGAGCAGTACTTC. Protein: CATSIGRGLAYEQYF.

This chain links TRBV5-1 with TRBJ2-1, with D perhaps TRBD1 (7 bases). Trimming removed 0 bases from V and 9 bases from J, with 16 bases in between. This CDR3 contains 15 residues. Germline-derived CDR1 and CDR2 are SGHRS and YFSETQ. The CDR3 DNA is TGCGCCAGCAGCTTGGTGCAGGGGGGTAGGGGTGAGCAGTTCTTC. As protein: CASSLVQGGRGEQFF.

The rearrangement joins TRBV7-9 to TRBJ2-7, with D possibly matching TRBD1 (6 bases). This CDR3 region has 14 residues. Germline V CDR1 and CDR2: SEHNR, FQNEAQ (reference sequence). V was shortened by 6 bases and J by 2 bases, with 14 bases between the two germline ends. The CDR3 DNA reads TGTGCCAGCAGAGCCTCAGGGGATCCCTACGAGCAGTACTTC. Its translation is CASRASGDPYEQYF. Using reference TRBV7-9 and TRBJ2-7 for the parts outside the CDR3, the full variable domain is DTGVSQNPRHKITKRGQNVTFRCDPISEHNRLYWYRQTLGQGPEFLTYFQNEAQLEKSRLLSDRFSAERPKGSFSTLEIQRTEQGDSAMYLCASRASGDPYEQYFGPGTRLTVT.

The chain joins TRBV18 to TRBJ1-5, with 9 bases matching TRBD1. The J segment lost 6 bases and the V segment lost 3 bases, leaving 12 bases of the junction unmatched. CDR3 size: 17 residues. Germline V CDR1 and CDR2: KGHSH, LQKENI. The CDR3 loop is CASSPYRDRDFSQPQHF. The CDR3 region has the DNA TGTGCCAGCTCACCTTACCGGGACAGGGATTTCTCTCAGCCCCAGCATTTT.

This sequence joins TRBV5-4 and TRBJ2-1, with 11 nucleotides matching TRBD2. Germline CDR1 SGHNT, CDR2 YYREEE (reference sequence). The CDR3 is 18 residues long. J was trimmed by 6 bases and V by 4 bases; bases with no gene match: 15. In DNA, the CDR3 is TGTGCCAGCAGCGTAGCGGGAGGGCCCTCCTCTTCCCTCAATGAGCAGTTCTTC. Translation gives CASSVAGGPSSSLNEQFF. Supplemented by reference TRBV5-4 and TRBJ2-1, the full variable domain reads ETGVTQSPTHLIKTRGQQVTLRCSSQSGHNTVSWYQQALGQGPQFIFQYYREEENGRGNFPPRFSGLQFPNYSSELNVNALELDDSALYLCASSVAGGPSSSLNEQFFGPGTRLTVL.

The sample holds many counts of this clone. The chain links TRBV7-6 to TRBJ2-1; TRBD1 is a possible D gene (5 bases). V gave up 5 bases and J gave up 5 bases, with 13 bases separating them. This CDR3 comprises 14 residues. Germline CDR1 and CDR2: SGHVS and FNYEAQ. CDR3 in DNA: TGTGCCAGCAGCCGAGAACAGGTCAACAATGAGCAGTTCTTC. Translating gives CASSREQVNNEQFF. The variable domain in full, with the rest retrieved from reference TRBV7-6 and TRBJ2-1, is GAGVSQSPRYKVTKRGQDVALRCDPISGHVSLYWYRQALGQGPEFLTYFNYEAQQDKSGLPNDRFSAERPEGSISTLTIQRTEQRDSAMYRCASSREQVNNEQFFGPGTRLTVL.

The V call is TRBV15, the J call TRBJ1-2; 7 bases map to TRBD1. The CDR3 has 15 amino acids. CDR1 is LNHNV, CDR2 YYDKDF, per germline (reference sequence). With 0 bases clipped from V and 4 bases from J, the junction kept 5 bases outside the gene matches. The CDR3 spells CATSRDPGQTYGYTF. Written as DNA, the CDR3 is TGTGCCACCAGCAGAGATCCGGGACAGACCTATGGCTACACCTTC.

The CDR3 DNA reads TGTGCCAGCAGCAGGGGGACAATTGAGACCCAGTACTTC. Amino acid sequence: CASSRGTIETQYF. The rearrangement uses TRBV6-6 and TRBJ2-5; 7 nucleotides align to TRBD1. This CDR3 contains 13 residues. Germline CDR1 is MNHNY and CDR2 is SVGAGI (reference sequence). J was trimmed by 5 bases and V by 6 bases; bases with no gene match: 6.

The gene calls are TRBV9 and TRBJ1-4; no firm D call. The germline gives CDR1 SGDLS, CDR2 YYNGEE. This CDR3 region has 14 residues. V was shortened by 0 bases and J by 8 bases, with 11 bases between the two germline ends. CDR3 in DNA: TGTGCCAGCAGCGTAGTGGGAGGATCCGAAAAACTGTTTTTT. Its translation is CASSVVGGSEKLFF.

J is TRBJ1-3 and V is TRBV6-1; D unclear. V lost 4 bases and J 4 bases, leaving 5 bases between the germline ends. Germline CDR1 and CDR2: MNHNS and SASEGT. CDR3 size: 12 residues. CDR3 residues: CASSVEGNTIYF. The DNA of the CDR3 is TGTGCCAGCAGTGTCGAGGGAAACACCATATATTTT.

The chain links TRBV7-9 to TRBJ2-1; D ambiguous. Germline lookup yields CDR1 SEHNR and CDR2 FQNEAQ (reference sequence). V was pared by 2 bases and J by 5 bases, with 16 bases between. CDR3 length: 16 amino acids. CDR3 sequence reads: CASSLQVGHPHNEQFF. CDR3 nucleotide sequence: TGTGCCAGCAGCTTACAAGTCGGTCACCCTCACAATGAGCAGTTCTTC.

The V call is TRBV10-1, the J call TRBJ2-7; 10 nucleotides agree with TRBD2. This CDR3 has 14 amino acids. V gave up 5 bases and J gave up 5 bases; unmatched junction bases: 6. The germline gives CDR1 WNHNN, CDR2 SYGVQD (reference sequence). The CDR3, as DNA: TGCGCCAGCAGTTCTAGCGGGAGTATGGACGAGCAGTACTTC. Amino acid sequence: CASSSSGSMDEQYF.

The rearrangement joins TRBV10-3 to TRBJ1-4; a possible D gene is TRBD1 (6 bases). V was clipped by 0 bases and J by 15 bases, with 11 bases between them. This CDR3 spans 12 amino acids. Germline lookup yields CDR1 ENHRY and CDR2 SYGVKD. The CDR3 region has the DNA TGTGCCATCAGTGAGTCGCGCAGGGGATTGTTTTTT. This gives the protein CAISESRRGLFF.

The chain is built from TRBV11-2 and TRBJ1-5, with TRBD1 as a possible D gene (5 bases). The CDR3 has 15 amino acids. Germline values: CDR1 SGHAT, CDR2 FQNNGV. Trimming shortened V by 1 base and J by 4 bases, and 11 bases separated the two germline ends. The CDR3 DNA sequence: TGTGCCAGCAGCTTAGCTCCGGGGGGGAATCAGCCCCAGCATTTT. It codes for CASSLAPGGNQPQHF.

This sequence joins TRBV30 and TRBJ2-1; maybe TRBD2 (6 bases). Germline V gene lookup returns CDR1 GTSNPN and CDR2 SVGIG (reference sequence). This CDR3 has 13 residues. V was clipped by 3 bases and J by 0 bases, with 6 bases between them. DNA for the CDR3: TGTGCCTGGAGCGGGAGCTCCTACAATGAGCAGTTCTTC. It codes for CAWSGSSYNEQFF.

The V and J genes are TRBV7-9 and TRBJ2-1, with 7 bases aligning to TRBD2. This CDR3 has 13 amino acids. The V and J ends lost 5 bases and 12 bases, in that order; junction bases with no gene match: 10. Germline values: CDR1 SEHNR, CDR2 FQNEAQ (reference sequence). DNA of the CDR3: TGTGCCAGCAGCCCTAGTGATAGCGGGTCGCAGTTCTTC. It codes for CASSPSDSGSQFF.

The chain recombines TRBV9 with TRBJ2-4, with 8 bases lining up with TRBD2. CDR1 and CDR2 from the germline V gene are SGDLS and YYNGEE. The CDR3 has 15 residues. With 2 bases clipped from V and 6 bases from J, the junction kept 7 bases outside the gene matches. The CDR3 loop reads CASSVSGGLGNIQYF. The CDR3 DNA reads TGTGCCAGCAGCGTTTCGGGAGGGCTGGGAAACATTCAGTACTTC.

This chain links TRBV5-6 with TRBJ1-1; 9 positions match TRBD1. The germline V gene encodes CDR1 SGHDT and CDR2 YYEEEE. Trimming cost V 3 bases and J 5 bases; bases outside gene matches: 5. CDR3 length equals 14 residues. CDR3 sequence: CASSSQGASTEAFF. CDR3 sequence (DNA): TGTGCCAGCAGCTCACAGGGGGCTTCGACTGAAGCTTTCTTT. Looking up the rest from reference TRBV5-6 and TRBJ1-1 gives the full variable domain: DAGVTQSPTHLIKTRGQQVTLRCSPKSGHDTVSWYQQALGQGPQFIFQYYEEEERQRGNFPDRFSGHQFPNYSSELNVNALLLGDSALYLCASSSQGASTEAFFGQGTRLTVV.

The chain recombines TRBV18 with TRBJ2-7; TRBD1 matches at 7 bases. The length of the CDR3 is 14 residues. The trim removed 4 bases at V and 5 bases at J, leaving 8 bases unmatched. The germline gives CDR1 KGHSH, CDR2 LQKENI. CDR3 in DNA: TGTGCCAGCTCACGGGACAGAACGAGCAACGAGCAGTACTTC. Its protein is CASSRDRTSNEQYF.

The chain combines TRBV10-3 with TRBJ2-7; D is unresolved. Trimming removed 3 bases from V and 4 bases from J, with 4 bases in between. In germline, CDR1 is ENHRY, CDR2 SYGVKD. CDR3 length equals 11 residues. CDR3 coding DNA: TGTGCCATCAGTGATCTTTACGAGCAGTACTTC. The encoded protein is CAISDLYEQYF.

This chain uses TRBV27 with TRBJ2-7; TRBD2 aligns across 9 bases. This CDR3 contains 15 residues. From germline, CDR1 is MNHEY and CDR2 SMNVEV (reference sequence). After removal of 5 bases from V and 3 bases from J, the junction contained 8 bases not matched to a gene. The CDR3 here is CASSVTSGPVYEQYF. In nucleotides, the CDR3 is TGTGCCAGCAGTGTCACTAGCGGGCCGGTCTACGAGCAGTACTTC.

V usage is TRBV9 and J usage is TRBJ2-6, with TRBD1 matching 8 bases. V shed 5 bases, J shed 0 bases, and the junction held 10 bases outside the gene matches. CDR1 and CDR2 from the germline V gene are SGDLS and YYNGEE. This CDR3 is 18 amino acids long. CDR3 sequence: CASSSTLTGASGANVLTF. In DNA form, the CDR3 reads TGTGCCAGCAGTTCTACTTTGACAGGGGCCTCTGGGGCCAACGTCCTGACTTTC.